Below are 27 T cell receptor beta chains sequenced from a single sample in a study of blood T cell repertoires in COVID-19. The repertoire was sequenced with immunoSEQ multiplex PCR; TCRdb's copy has only in-frame clones and lacks some. The sample holds about 400,000 clones; about 90% are singletons and the top ten take 1.5% to 2%. Sequenced sample: PBMCs or T cells enriched from blood (not recorded which). The receptor source for this set is a woman under 40 who had recovered from COVID-19.

This clone was seen only a few times. This chain uses TRBV19 with TRBJ1-1; D is perhaps TRBD1 (6 bases). The CDR3 has 12 amino acids. V was trimmed by 4 bases and J by 10 bases, leaving 13 bases between them. Germline lookup yields CDR1 LNHDA and CDR2 SQIVND (reference sequence). The CDR3 sequence is CASSTGAGVAFF. The CDR3 coding sequence is TGTGCCAGTAGTACAGGGGCTGGGGTAGCTTTCTTT.

This chain connects TRBV9 to TRBJ1-3; D is possibly TRBD1 (5 bases). V gave up 0 bases and J gave up 6 bases, with 13 bases separating them. Looked up from germline, CDR1 is SGDLS and CDR2 is YYNGEE. CDR3 size: 15 residues. The CDR3 region has the DNA TGTGCCAGCAGCGTAGACGGGGGGACTGCAAACACCATATATTTT. The encoded protein is CASSVDGGTANTIYF.

This clone was observed once. V and J are TRBV30 and TRBJ1-2; a possible D gene is TRBD1 (5 bases). The CDR3 has 15 amino acids. V lost 5 bases, J lost 1 base, and 17 bases lay in between. The germline gives CDR1 GTSNPN, CDR2 SVGIG (reference sequence). CDR3 sequence: CAWFRQGGDNYGYTF. CDR3 nucleotides: TGTGCCTGGTTTAGGCAGGGAGGGGATAACTATGGCTACACCTTC.

The chain links TRBV24-1 to TRBJ1-1, with TRBD1 matching 7 bases. Germline assignment: CDR1 KGHDR and CDR2 SFDVKD. The CDR3 sequence is 14 residues long. The V gene end was trimmed by 5 bases and the J gene end by 4 bases; junction bases not matched to a gene: 6. CDR3 in DNA: TGTGCCACCAGTGTCCTACAGGGGTGCACTGAAGCTTTCTTT. This encodes CATSVLQGCTEAFF.

V is TRBV20-1 and J is TRBJ1-6, with 7 bases lining up with TRBD1. This CDR3 is built from 11 residues. J was trimmed by 16 bases and V by 6 bases; bases with no gene match: 9. Germline assignment: CDR1 DFQATT and CDR2 SNEGSKA (reference sequence). CDR3 loop: CSAAHRGLLHF. Here the CDR3 DNA reads TGCAGTGCGGCCCACAGGGGTCTGCTCCACTTT.

The rearrangement joins TRBV7-9 to TRBJ2-1; 7 bases are a match to TRBD2. The V and J ends lost 6 bases and 10 bases, in that order; junction bases with no gene match: 15. The CDR3 length is 15 residues. The germline CDR1 and CDR2 sequences are SEHNR and FQNEAQ (reference sequence). Here the CDR3 reads CASSQIGGINWEQFF. The CDR3 region has the DNA TGTGCCAGCAGTCAGATCGGGGGGATCAATTGGGAGCAGTTCTTC.

The V call is TRBV5-1, the J call TRBJ2-7; D perhaps matches TRBD2 (6 bases). Germline loops: CDR1 SGHRS, CDR2 YFSETQ. V lost 0 bases to trimming and J lost 2 bases, with 15 bases between them. CDR3 size: 16 residues. Here the CDR3 DNA reads TGCGCCAGCAGCTTGGTCCTCGGTGGGAGGCCCTACGAGCAGTACTTC. Translating gives CASSLVLGGRPYEQYF.

This CDR3 is CASSLPRGASGTYNEQFF. The CDR3 DNA is TGTGCCAGCAGCTTACCCCGCGGGGCTAGCGGGACCTACAATGAGCAGTTCTTC. V and J are TRBV7-9 and TRBJ2-1; 9 bases match TRBD2. J lost 2 bases, V lost 2 bases, and 10 bases had no gene match. CDR1 and CDR2 (germline): SEHNR, FQNEAQ (reference sequence). CDR3 size: 18 residues.

This chain links TRBV30 with TRBJ1-2, with D unclear. The CDR3 sequence is 12 residues long. CDR1 is GTSNPN and CDR2 is SVGIG in the germline V gene (reference sequence). Trimming shortened V by 0 bases and J by 8 bases, and 10 bases separated the two germline ends. The CDR3 here is CAWSVSGIGYTF. CDR3 nucleotide sequence: TGTGCCTGGAGTGTATCGGGGATCGGCTACACCTTC.

J is TRBJ2-4 and V is TRBV28, with 8 bases fitting TRBD1. Germline V gene lookup returns CDR1 MDHEN and CDR2 SYDVKM. The CDR3 covers 14 residues. V shed 6 bases, J shed 7 bases, and the junction held 8 bases outside the gene matches. The CDR3 reads CASSLTGGHNIQYF. DNA of the CDR3: TGTGCCAGCAGCTTAACAGGGGGTCACAACATTCAGTACTTC.

The rearrangement links TRBV4-2 to TRBJ2-1; D may be TRBD2 (5 bases). Germline V gives CDR1 LGHNA, CDR2 YNFKEQ. CDR3 size: 15 residues. Trimming shortened V by 3 bases and J by 2 bases, and 11 bases separated the two germline ends. In DNA form, the CDR3 reads TGTGCCAGCAGCCAGGAGGACGGAACCTACAATGAGCAGTTCTTC. Protein product: CASSQEDGTYNEQFF.

V is TRBV10-2 and J is TRBJ2-1, with 11 bases lining up with TRBD2. This CDR3 comprises 15 residues. Per germline, CDR1 WSHSY and CDR2 SAAADI. After removal of 1 base from V and 5 bases from J, the junction contained 1 base not matched to a gene. This CDR3 reads CASSELLAGDNEQFF. The CDR3 DNA is TGCGCCAGCAGTGAGTTACTAGCGGGGGACAATGAGCAGTTCTTC.

The chain recombines TRBV30 with TRBJ2-2, with D possibly being TRBD1 (6 bases). The length of the CDR3 is 13 residues. V lost 8 bases, J lost 0 bases, and 10 bases lay in between. The germline V gene has CDR1 GTSNPN and CDR2 SVGIG (reference sequence). In DNA, the CDR3 is TGTGCCGCACGACAGGCGAACACCGGGGAGCTGTTTTTT. It specifies CAARQANTGELFF.

The chain links TRBV27 to TRBJ2-7; D remains ambiguous. V lost 5 bases, J lost 2 bases, and 10 bases lay in between. The germline CDR1 and CDR2 sequences are MNHEY and SMNVEV (reference sequence). The CDR3 covers 13 residues. The CDR3 loop is CASSTTVAYEQYF. The CDR3 bases are TGTGCCAGCAGTACTACCGTGGCCTACGAGCAGTACTTC.

The chain recombines TRBV27 with TRBJ1-2; TRBD1 might be the D (6 bases). The CDR3 contains 16 residues. The germline gives CDR1 MNHEY, CDR2 SMNVEV (reference sequence). Deletions cut 4 bases from V and 1 base from J, with 16 bases between. CDR3 loop: CASSSLGQGFNYGYTF. The CDR3 nucleotides read TGTGCCAGCAGTTCCCTTGGGCAGGGGTTTAACTATGGCTACACCTTC.

This chain joins TRBV28 and TRBJ1-1; 7 bases fit TRBD1. The V gene end was trimmed by 6 bases and the J gene end by 5 bases; junction bases not matched to a gene: 9. The germline V gene has CDR1 MDHEN and CDR2 SYDVKM. The CDR3 has 14 amino acids. Here the CDR3 reads CASRGRQGRTEAFF. The CDR3 DNA follows: TGTGCCAGCAGAGGAAGACAGGGACGGACTGAAGCTTTCTTT.

V and J are TRBV24-1 and TRBJ1-6; D unclear. The CDR3 loop spans 15 amino acids. From germline, CDR1 is KGHDR and CDR2 SFDVKD. V lost 6 bases to trimming and J lost 0 bases, with 8 bases between them. In DNA form, the CDR3 reads TGTGCCACCAGTCAAGGGAGCTCCTATAATTCACCCCTCCACTTT. Protein: CATSQGSSYNSPLHF.

This clone was recorded once. J is TRBJ2-7 and V is TRBV5-7; possible D gene TRBD2, 6 bases. TRBV5-7 is sorted into the ORF group, with uncertain function. This CDR3 region has 13 residues. V was trimmed by 3 bases and J by 0 bases, leaving 7 bases between them. The CDR3 coding sequence is TGTGCCAGCAGCTCGGGACTCTCCTACGAGCAGTACTTC. Translated, it gives CASSSGLSYEQYF.

The chain links TRBV27 to TRBJ2-7; D is possibly TRBD1 (6 bases). Germline CDR1 reads MNHEY; CDR2 reads SMNVEV (reference sequence). The ends were cut back, 5 bases at V and 3 bases at J, with 20 bases in the middle. The CDR3 is 16 amino acids. The CDR3 nucleotides are TGTGCCAGCAGTCCCAACCCAGGACAGACATACTACGAGCAGTACTTC. Encoded protein: CASSPNPGQTYYEQYF.

The V gene is TRBV27, the J gene TRBJ1-4; 10 bases are a match to TRBD1. V shed 4 bases, J shed 7 bases, and the junction held 9 bases outside the gene matches. Germline V gene lookup returns CDR1 MNHEY and CDR2 SMNVEV (reference sequence). The CDR3 has 16 amino acids. CDR3 sequence: CASSSRDRGYGEKLFF. The CDR3 region has the DNA TGTGCCAGCAGTTCTCGGGACAGGGGCTATGGTGAAAAACTGTTTTTT.

The chain has TRBV19 and TRBJ1-4; no reliable D call. With 3 bases removed from V and 8 bases from J, the gap between germline ends came to 13 bases. This CDR3 spans 14 amino acids. Germline V gene data show CDR1 as LNHDA and CDR2 as SQIVND (reference sequence). CDR3 bases: TGTGCCAGTAGTATGCGATTCCCCCGGGAAAAACTGTTTTTT. Its translation is CASSMRFPREKLFF.

The CDR3 region has the DNA TGTGCCAGCAGCCTCCCGGGACAGGGGGCGCAATTAGATGGCTACACCTTC. This encodes CASSLPGQGAQLDGYTF. This sequence joins TRBV3-1 (or the pseudogene TRBV3-2) and TRBJ1-2; 12 bases are shared with TRBD1. The CDR3 covers 17 residues. Germline trimming cut 4 bases from V and 6 bases from J; bases unmatched to any gene: 12. The germline V gene encodes CDR1 LGHDT and CDR2 YNNKEL (reference sequence).

The rearrangement links TRBV18 to TRBJ1-2; no reliable D call. CDR3 size: 12 residues. The V end was cut by 2 bases, the J end by 4 bases, with 5 bases between. The germline V gene encodes CDR1 KGHSH and CDR2 LQKENI. The CDR3 protein is CASSPEAYGYTF. The CDR3 DNA is TGTGCCAGCTCACCAGAGGCCTATGGCTACACCTTC.

This chain joins TRBV7-9 and TRBJ1-2, with TRBD1 as a possible D gene (6 bases). Trimming cost V 5 bases and J 5 bases, with 12 bases left between them. In germline, CDR1 is SEHNR, CDR2 FQNEAQ (reference sequence). This CDR3 spans 13 amino acids. The chain's CDR3 is CASSQDRGYGYTF. In nucleotides, the CDR3 is TGTGCCAGCAGCCAGGACAGAGGGTATGGCTACACCTTC.

This clone was detected only once. The chain carries TRBV7-8 and TRBJ2-3; 8 nucleotides agree with TRBD2. After removal of 3 bases from V and 5 bases from J, the junction contained 13 bases not matched to a gene. The CDR3 totals 17 residues. Germline assignment: CDR1 SGHVS and CDR2 FQNEAQ. The CDR3 loop is CASSFLGLGARGDTQYF. The CDR3 region has the DNA TGTGCCAGCAGCTTCTTGGGACTAGGAGCCCGGGGAGATACGCAGTATTTT.

The V gene is TRBV6-1, the J gene TRBJ2-3, with 12 bases fitting TRBD2. Per the germline V gene, CDR1 is MNHNS and CDR2 is SASEGT. With 4 bases clipped from V and 2 bases from J, the junction kept 4 bases outside the gene matches. This CDR3 is built from 16 residues. Here the CDR3 reads CASSGRTSGDTDTQYF. The CDR3, as DNA: TGTGCCAGCAGTGGTCGGACTAGCGGGGACACAGATACGCAGTATTTT.

The table lists this clone with a count of one. The chain combines TRBV14 with TRBJ2-3; TRBD1 might be the D (5 bases). CDR3 length equals 16 residues. Germline CDR1 SGHDN, CDR2 FVKESK. V was trimmed by 0 bases and J by 6 bases, leaving 16 bases between them. Here the CDR3 DNA reads TGTGCCAGCAGCCAAGAATCCCAGGGTCTGGTCGATACGCAGTATTTT. Protein product: CASSQESQGLVDTQYF. Using reference TRBV14 and TRBJ2-3 for the parts outside the CDR3, the full variable domain is EAGVTQFPSHSVIEKGQTVTLRCDPISGHDNLYWYRRVMGKEIKFLLHFVKESKQDESGMPNNRFLAERTGGTYSTLKVQPAELEDSGVYFCASSQESQGLVDTQYFGPGTRLTVL.